The TCR beta chain described here comes from a study of CD8+ T cells in alopecia areata. Germline V gene lookup returns CDR1 MNHEY and CDR2 SMNVEV (reference sequence). The CDR3 is 16 amino acids. Germline trimming cut 6 bases from V and 0 bases from J; bases unmatched to any gene: 7. Sequencing templates came from extracted RNA that was reverse transcribed into cDNA. Sequencing was performed with immunoSEQ multiplex PCR; in TCRdb, only in-frame clones are kept and a portion is missing. Here the sample spans approximately 65,000 clones, approximately 46% being singletons. Sequenced here: CD8+ T cells sorted from blood, sampled at week 0. The chain has TRBV27 and TRBJ2-1, with 8 bases aligning to TRBD2. The sequence was obtained from a human donor with alopecia areata. CDR3: CASSPGGGGSYNEQFF. The CDR3 DNA follows: TGTGCCAGCAGCCCGGGGGGGGGTGGCTCCTACAATGAGCAGTTCTTC.